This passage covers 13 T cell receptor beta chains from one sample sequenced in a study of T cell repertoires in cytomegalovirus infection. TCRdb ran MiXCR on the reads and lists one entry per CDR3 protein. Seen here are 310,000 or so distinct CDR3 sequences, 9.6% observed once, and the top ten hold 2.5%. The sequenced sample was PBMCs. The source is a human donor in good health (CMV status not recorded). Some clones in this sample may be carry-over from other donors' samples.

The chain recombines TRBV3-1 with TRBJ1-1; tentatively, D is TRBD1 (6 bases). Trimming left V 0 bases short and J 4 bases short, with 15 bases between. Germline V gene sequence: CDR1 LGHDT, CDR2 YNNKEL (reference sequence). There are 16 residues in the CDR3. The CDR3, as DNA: TGTGCCAGCAGCCAAGATCCGCTTGGGGGGGCCACTGAAGCTTTCTTT. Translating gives CASSQDPLGGATEAFF.

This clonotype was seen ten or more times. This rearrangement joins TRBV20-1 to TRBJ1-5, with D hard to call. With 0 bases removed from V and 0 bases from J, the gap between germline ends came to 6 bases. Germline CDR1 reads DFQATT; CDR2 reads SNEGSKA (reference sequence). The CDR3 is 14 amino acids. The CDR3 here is CSARDVRSNQPQHF. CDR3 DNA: TGCAGTGCTAGAGATGTCCGTAGCAATCAGCCCCAGCATTTT.

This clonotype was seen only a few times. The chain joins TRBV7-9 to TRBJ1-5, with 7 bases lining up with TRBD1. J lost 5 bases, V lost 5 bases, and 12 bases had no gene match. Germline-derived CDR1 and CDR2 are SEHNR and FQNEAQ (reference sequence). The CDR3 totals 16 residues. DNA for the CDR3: TGTGCCAGCAGCCCCTCTTCAGGGGGAGGTCATCAGCCCCAGCATTTT. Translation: CASSPSSGGGHQPQHF.

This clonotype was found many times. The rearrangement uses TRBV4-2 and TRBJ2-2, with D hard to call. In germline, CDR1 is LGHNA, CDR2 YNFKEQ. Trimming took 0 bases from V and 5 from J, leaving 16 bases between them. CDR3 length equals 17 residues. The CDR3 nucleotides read TGTGCCAGCAGCCAAGAACCTCCGTCCCATCTGACCGGGGAGCTGTTTTTT. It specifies CASSQEPPSHLTGELFF.

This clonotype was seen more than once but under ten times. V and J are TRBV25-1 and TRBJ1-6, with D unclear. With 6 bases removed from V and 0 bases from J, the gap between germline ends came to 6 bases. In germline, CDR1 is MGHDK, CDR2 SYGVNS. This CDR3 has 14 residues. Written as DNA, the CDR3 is TGTGCCAGCAGACGGGGCTCCTATAATTCACCCCTCCACTTT. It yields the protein CASRRGSYNSPLHF.

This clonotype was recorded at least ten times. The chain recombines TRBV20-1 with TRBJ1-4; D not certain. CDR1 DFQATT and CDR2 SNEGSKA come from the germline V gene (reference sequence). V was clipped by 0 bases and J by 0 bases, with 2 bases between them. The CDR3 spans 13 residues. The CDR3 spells CSAREPTNEKLFF. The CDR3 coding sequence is TGCAGTGCTAGAGAGCCAACTAATGAAAAACTGTTTTTT.

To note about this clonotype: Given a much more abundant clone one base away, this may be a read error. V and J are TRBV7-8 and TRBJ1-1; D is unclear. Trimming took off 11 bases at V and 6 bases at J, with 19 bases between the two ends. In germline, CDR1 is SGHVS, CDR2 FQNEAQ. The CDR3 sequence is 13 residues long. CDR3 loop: CAGKRVAGPEAFF. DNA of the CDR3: TGTGCCGGCAAACGGGTGGCAGGCCCTGAAGCTTTCTTT.

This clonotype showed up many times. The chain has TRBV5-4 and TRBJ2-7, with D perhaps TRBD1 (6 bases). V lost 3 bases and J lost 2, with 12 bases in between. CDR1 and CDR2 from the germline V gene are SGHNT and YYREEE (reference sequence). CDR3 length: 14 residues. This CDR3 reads CASSSTGTTYEQYF. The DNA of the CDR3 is TGTGCCAGCAGCTCTACCGGGACAACCTACGAGCAGTACTTC.

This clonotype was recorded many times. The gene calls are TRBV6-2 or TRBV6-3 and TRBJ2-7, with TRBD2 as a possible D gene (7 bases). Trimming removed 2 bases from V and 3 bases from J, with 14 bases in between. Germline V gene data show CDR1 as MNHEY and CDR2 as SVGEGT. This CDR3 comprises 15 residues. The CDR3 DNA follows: TGTGCCAGCAGTTACGGCGGGGGCCTCAACTACGAGCAGTACGTC. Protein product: CASSYGGGLNYEQYV.

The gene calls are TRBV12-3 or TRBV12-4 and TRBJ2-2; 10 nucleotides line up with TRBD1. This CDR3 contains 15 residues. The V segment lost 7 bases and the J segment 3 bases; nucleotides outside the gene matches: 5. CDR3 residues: CASTRDRGDTGELFF. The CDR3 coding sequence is TGTGCCAGCACCCGGGACAGGGGAGACACCGGGGAGCTGTTTTTT.

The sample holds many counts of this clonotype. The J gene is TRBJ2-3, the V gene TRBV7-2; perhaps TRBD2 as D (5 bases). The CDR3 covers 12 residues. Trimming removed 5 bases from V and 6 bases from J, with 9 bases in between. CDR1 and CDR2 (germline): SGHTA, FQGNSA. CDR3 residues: CASSTPGDTQYF. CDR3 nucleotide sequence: TGTGCCAGCAGCACCCCGGGGGATACGCAGTATTTT.

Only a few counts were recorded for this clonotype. The CDR3 loop is CSAYGPGETQYF. As DNA, the CDR3 is TGCAGTGCTTATGGACCCGGGGAGACCCAGTACTTC. The chain combines TRBV20-1 with TRBJ2-5, with D unclear. The CDR3 consists of 12 residues. Germline values: CDR1 DFQATT, CDR2 SNEGSKA (reference sequence). Trimming shortened V by 5 bases and J by 5 bases, and 12 bases separated the two germline ends.

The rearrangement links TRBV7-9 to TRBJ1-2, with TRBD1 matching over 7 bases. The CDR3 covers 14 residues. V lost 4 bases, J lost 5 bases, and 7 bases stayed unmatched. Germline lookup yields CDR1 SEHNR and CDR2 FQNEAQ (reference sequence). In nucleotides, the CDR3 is TGTGCCAGCAGCTCAGGGGGGGATGAGTATGGCTACACCTTC. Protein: CASSSGGDEYGYTF.